This record covers a single TCR beta chain. The target antigen is unknown. This entry belongs to a study of cytomegalovirus exposure and HLA in healthy donors. Study details: An earlier analysis found under 130 million unique TCR beta sequences from 150 million to 200 million T cells. Study conclusions and caveats: Reportedly, a later analysis found an Asian-associated ancestry cluster had fewer N-insertions than the approximately 670-donor mean. Exclusion applied to some V segments, including TRBV6-2 and TRBV6-3, as they were indistinguishable.

A multiplex PCR was run with 60 Vbeta primers and 13 Jbeta primers. The method was immunoSEQ multiplex PCR; TCRdb's version includes in-frame clones alone and lacks a portion of them. The sample data list around 130,000 clones. Germline V gene sequence: CDR1 LNHDA, CDR2 SQIVND (reference sequence). The CDR3 has 17 amino acids. V was clipped by 5 bases and J by 1 base, with 21 bases between them. The chain is built from TRBV19 and TRBJ2-7; possibly TRBD1 for D (6 bases). The sample was PBMCs. The sequence was obtained from a woman in her fifties or sixties in good health and CMV-seronegative. DNA of the CDR3: TGTGCCAGTAGTGGAAAGGGGCGAGGACAGCGGTCCTACGAGCAGTACTTC. Protein sequence: CASSGKGRGQRSYEQYF.